What follows are 28 T cell receptor beta chains derived from one specimen sequenced in a study of T cells after posttransplantation cyclophosphamide. TCRdb's table, derived via immunoSEQ multiplex PCR, lists solely in-frame clones and lacks some. The sample yields tens of thousands of clones, about 90% seen once. Busulfan-fludarabine conditioning, marrow transplant, and cyclophosphamide on days +3 and +4 were administered. Material: PBMCs, obtained 60 to 65 days after allogeneic stem cell transplant with posttransplant cyclophosphamide. The origin of the receptors is a male patient in his sixties who received an allogeneic stem cell transplant from a related donor and was CMV-positive. Some T cells could come from the graft donor.

The chain combines TRBV9 with TRBJ1-2, with TRBD1 identical over 9 bases. Germline V lookup: CDR1 SGDLS, CDR2 YYNGEE. CDR3 length: 14 amino acids. V lost 4 bases and J lost 6; bases outside the gene matches: 7. The CDR3 DNA is TGTGCCAGCAGCACAGTCGACAGGGGGGATGGCTACACCTTC. Protein: CASSTVDRGDGYTF.

This clone was recorded only once. This chain joins TRBV27 and TRBJ2-3; perhaps TRBD2 as D (6 bases). Trimming took 2 bases from V and 0 from J, leaving 9 bases between them. Germline V gives CDR1 MNHEY, CDR2 SMNVEV (reference sequence). The CDR3 extends over 15 amino acids. The CDR3 sequence is CASSLGDSSTDTQYF. Written as DNA, the CDR3 is TGTGCCAGCAGTTTAGGGGACTCTAGCACAGATACGCAGTATTTT.

The rearrangement links TRBV4-1 to TRBJ2-1; a possible D gene is TRBD1 (6 bases). Trimming cost V 4 bases and J 8 bases, with 18 bases left between them. The CDR3 runs to 15 residues. Germline V gene lookup returns CDR1 MGHRA and CDR2 YSYEKL. The CDR3 loop reads CASSPPHYRVDEQFF. Here the CDR3 DNA reads TGCGCCAGCAGCCCCCCACACTACAGGGTCGATGAGCAGTTCTTC.

CDR3 loop: CATSGTSGSYNEQFF. DNA for the CDR3: TGTGCCACCAGCGGGACTAGCGGTTCCTACAATGAGCAGTTCTTC. The V call is TRBV15, the J call TRBJ2-1; TRBD2 aligns across 11 bases. J was trimmed by 1 base and V by 5 bases; bases with no gene match: 1. This CDR3 has 15 amino acids. Germline V gene sequence: CDR1 LNHNV, CDR2 YYDKDF (reference sequence).

This clone was detected a few times. This chain uses TRBV30 with TRBJ2-6; 9 nucleotides match TRBD1. Germline V CDR1 and CDR2: GTSNPN, SVGIG (reference sequence). V trimming: 8 bases; J trimming: 1 base; junction bases outside the gene matches: 9. This CDR3 region has 16 residues. The CDR3 protein is CAGSGDRASGANVLTF. CDR3 DNA sequence: TGTGCCGGCTCGGGGGACAGGGCTTCTGGGGCCAACGTCCTGACTTTC.

This clone was counted between two and nine times. The V call is TRBV19, the J call TRBJ2-7; 9 bases map to TRBD1. Trimming at V came to 4 bases and at J to 3 bases, leaving 7 bases not matched to a gene. The CDR3 covers 15 residues. Germline lookup yields CDR1 LNHDA and CDR2 SQIVND (reference sequence). The CDR3 DNA follows: TGTGCCAGTAGTACTTCCATGACAGGGGGCTACGAGCAGTACGTC. Amino acid sequence: CASSTSMTGGYEQYV.

The chain carries TRBV7-9 and TRBJ1-2, with 8 bases identical to TRBD1. Germline V gene data show CDR1 as SEHNR and CDR2 as FQNEAQ (reference sequence). V was clipped by 3 bases and J by 8 bases; unmatched bases: 5. This CDR3 spans 13 amino acids. CDR3 sequence (DNA): TGTGCCAGCAGCTTTGACAGGGGAAGCGGCTACACCTTC. Protein product: CASSFDRGSGYTF.

This chain uses TRBV2 with TRBJ1-1; D ambiguous. V was cut by 5 bases and J by 2 bases, with 9 bases left in between. There are 13 residues in the CDR3. Germline CDR1 and CDR2: SNHLY and FYNNEI. CDR3 protein: CASSLQRNTEAFF. The CDR3 bases are TGTGCCAGCAGTCTACAGAGAAACACTGAAGCTTTCTTT.

The rearrangement joins TRBV7-9 to TRBJ2-2; D perhaps matches TRBD1 (5 bases). The CDR3 is made up of 13 amino acids. The ends were cut back, 4 bases at V and 7 bases at J, with 10 bases in the middle. The germline V gene has CDR1 SEHNR and CDR2 FQNEAQ (reference sequence). CDR3: CASSSGMGGELFF. The CDR3 nucleotides read TGTGCCAGCAGCTCAGGGATGGGCGGGGAGCTGTTTTTT.

The CDR3 reads CASSLNYGYTF. DNA of the CDR3: TGTGCCAGCAGCCTCAACTATGGCTACACCTTC. This chain uses TRBV9 with TRBJ1-2; D is undetermined. This CDR3 region has 11 residues. Trimming stripped 4 bases from V and 2 bases from J, with 3 bases between. Looked up from germline, CDR1 is SGDLS and CDR2 is YYNGEE.

The gene calls are TRBV5-5 and TRBJ1-3; D may be TRBD1 (6 bases). CDR1 and CDR2 from the germline V gene are SGHKS and YYEKEE (reference sequence). Trimming took off 5 bases at V and 2 bases at J, with 14 bases between the two ends. This CDR3 region has 15 residues. Written as DNA, the CDR3 is TGTGCCAGCAGTCCCCCCCAGGGGACTGGAAACACCATATATTTT. It yields the protein CASSPPQGTGNTIYF.

V is TRBV23-1 and J is TRBJ1-1; perhaps TRBD1 as D (6 bases). TRBV23-1 is classed as an ORF, of uncertain function. The CDR3 covers 16 residues. The ends were cut back, 8 bases at V and 1 base at J, with 20 bases in the middle. The CDR3 reads CASCPQGFGRNTEAFF. The CDR3 DNA reads as TGCGCCAGCTGTCCTCAGGGGTTTGGAAGGAACACTGAAGCTTTCTTT.

The chain is built from TRBV5-4 and TRBJ2-3, with 7 nucleotides matching TRBD1. This CDR3 has 14 residues. With 0 bases clipped from V and 4 bases from J, the junction kept 2 bases outside the gene matches. CDR1 and CDR2 (germline): SGHNT, YYREEE (reference sequence). The CDR3 is CASSLGQGPDTQYF. For the CDR3, the DNA is TGTGCCAGCAGCTTGGGACAGGGACCAGATACGCAGTATTTT. The whole variable domain, remainder taken from reference TRBV5-4 and TRBJ2-3, is ETGVTQSPTHLIKTRGQQVTLRCSSQSGHNTVSWYQQALGQGPQFIFQYYREEENGRGNFPPRFSGLQFPNYSSELNVNALELDDSALYLCASSLGQGPDTQYFGPGTRLTVL.

This rearrangement joins TRBV5-8 to TRBJ1-1, with D perhaps matching TRBD1 (5 bases). The CDR3 has 14 amino acids. V lost 6 bases, J lost 8 bases, and 20 bases lay in between. Germline CDR1 reads SGHTS; CDR2 reads YDEGEE. The chain's CDR3 is CASIHDPGSLEAFF. DNA of the CDR3: TGTGCCAGCATCCATGACCCAGGGTCTCTAGAAGCTTTCTTT.

V usage is TRBV21-1 and J usage is TRBJ2-1; whether TRBD2, the table's D call, matches the DNA was not checked. TRBV21-1 is noted as a pseudogene. The length of the CDR3 is 16 residues. This CDR3 is CASSREEGGLWNEQFF. The CDR3 nucleotides read TGTGCCAGCAGCCGGGAGGAGGGGGGCCTATGGAATGAGCAGTTCTTC.

This chain connects TRBV6-1 to TRBJ2-1, with a weak D call TRBD2 (6 bases). The V end lost 6 bases, the J end lost 4 bases, and 10 bases lay between the germline ends. Per germline, CDR1 MNHNS and CDR2 SASEGT. This CDR3 is built from 13 residues. CDR3 bases: TGTGCCAGCAGCATAGGAGGGTACAATGAGCAGTTCTTC. Translation gives CASSIGGYNEQFF.

The V call is TRBV6-4, the J call TRBJ2-7; D perhaps matches TRBD2 (6 bases). CDR3 length: 14 amino acids. The germline CDR1 and CDR2 sequences are MRHNA and SNTAGT. Between the trimmed V and J ends, which lost 5 bases and 1 base, there was a span of 12 bases. The CDR3 DNA reads TGTGCCAGCAGTCCCGCTAGCGAATCCTACGAGCAGTACTTC. Its translation: CASSPASESYEQYF.

This clone was counted a single time. The chain recombines TRBV18 with TRBJ1-1, with D hard to call. The CDR3 has 13 residues. CDR1 and CDR2 (germline): KGHSH, LQKENI. Deletions cut 3 bases from V and 1 base from J, with 6 bases between. CDR3 in DNA: TGTGCCAGCTCACCTCCAGGGAACACTGAAGCTTTCTTT. Translated: CASSPPGNTEAFF. Combining the CDR3 with reference TRBV18 and TRBJ1-1 gives the whole variable domain NAGVMQNPRHLVRRRGQEARLRCSPMKGHSHVYWYRQLPEEGLKFMVYLQKENIIDESGMPKERFSAEFPKEGPSILRIQQVVRGDSAAYFCASSPPGNTEAFFGQGTRLTVV.

The chain recombines TRBV11-2 with TRBJ1-2, with D possibly TRBD1 on 6 matching bases. The V end lost 6 bases, the J end lost 7 bases, and 15 bases lay between the germline ends. The CDR3 is made up of 13 amino acids. CDR1 and CDR2 from the germline V gene are SGHAT and FQNNGV. CDR3 region: CASRRDTHRGYTF. The CDR3, as DNA: TGTGCCAGCAGGAGGGACACCCATCGTGGCTACACCTTC.

This chain uses TRBV6-1 with TRBJ1-1; unclear D gene. With 5 bases removed from V and 1 base from J, the gap between germline ends came to 8 bases. The CDR3 runs 13 residues. Germline V gene sequence: CDR1 MNHNS, CDR2 SASEGT. In nucleotides, the CDR3 is TGTGCCAGCAGTTCTAACAGGAACACTGAAGCTTTCTTT. Its translation is CASSSNRNTEAFF.

In the case of this clone: One end of the junction is discordant with germline, which a read error may explain. CDR3: CASSLVGALPTLSNF. In DNA, the CDR3 is TGTGCCAGCAGCTTAGTTGGGGCGCTCCCCACTCTTTCGAACTTC. The chain is built from TRBV7-9 and TRBJ1-2, with a possible D match to TRBD1 (5 bases). The germline V gene encodes CDR1 SEHNR and CDR2 FQNEAQ (reference sequence). This CDR3 spans 15 amino acids.

A note on this clone: Within the sample, other DNA sequences also encode this same CDR3. The chain has TRBV15 and TRBJ1-6; D gene uncertain. Germline V gene lookup returns CDR1 LNHNV and CDR2 YYDKDF (reference sequence). The CDR3 has 15 residues. Deletions cut 0 bases from V and 6 bases from J, with 9 bases between. CDR3 region: CATSREGLGNSPLHF. The CDR3 DNA reads as TGTGCCACCAGCAGAGAGGGCCTTGGTAATTCACCCCTCCACTTT.

The genes are TRBV2 and TRBJ1-2; 8 nucleotides agree with TRBD1. The CDR3 is 14 residues long. With 2 bases clipped from V and 4 bases from J, the junction kept 3 bases outside the gene matches. CDR1 and CDR2 (germline): SNHLY, FYNNEI. This CDR3 is CASSEPGGSYGYTF. The CDR3 nucleotides are TGTGCCAGCAGTGAACCAGGGGGCAGCTATGGCTACACCTTC.

This chain uses TRBV7-9 with TRBJ2-2; 8 positions agree with TRBD1. V lost 4 bases, J lost 6 bases, and 13 bases stayed unmatched. CDR3 length: 17 residues. Germline loops: CDR1 SEHNR, CDR2 FQNEAQ (reference sequence). The chain's CDR3 is CASSSPGAGGFAGELFF. Here the CDR3 DNA reads TGTGCCAGCAGCTCCCCCGGGGCAGGGGGCTTTGCCGGGGAGCTGTTTTTT.

The J gene is TRBJ1-2, the V gene TRBV19; D perhaps matches TRBD1 (5 bases). The CDR3 has 15 residues. Trimming removed 4 bases at V and 6 bases at J, with 18 bases between. In germline, CDR1 is LNHDA, CDR2 SQIVND (reference sequence). The CDR3 here is CASSTVPGGLDGYTF. Written as DNA, the CDR3 is TGTGCCAGTAGTACCGTTCCGGGGGGTTTAGATGGCTACACCTTC.

The chain joins TRBV4-1 to TRBJ2-3, with 9 bases aligning to TRBD2. Germline V gene data show CDR1 as MGHRA and CDR2 as YSYEKL. V trimming: 2 bases; J trimming: 2 bases; junction bases outside the gene matches: 5. The length of the CDR3 is 16 residues. The CDR3 loop is CASSQSLAGSTDTQYF. For the CDR3, the DNA is TGCGCCAGCAGCCAAAGCCTAGCGGGGTCCACAGATACGCAGTATTTT.

The J gene is TRBJ1-2, the V gene TRBV6-1; 8 bases line up with TRBD1. The CDR3 is made up of 14 amino acids. V shed 6 bases, J shed 3 bases, and the junction held 6 bases outside the gene matches. Per the germline V gene, CDR1 is MNHNS and CDR2 is SASEGT. CDR3 amino acids: CASRAGTGDYGYTF. The CDR3, as DNA: TGTGCCAGCAGGGCAGGGACAGGAGACTATGGCTACACCTTC.

This chain connects TRBV29-1 to TRBJ2-3; possibly TRBD1 for D (5 bases). Germline V lookup: CDR1 SQVTM, CDR2 ANQGSEA. The CDR3 runs 12 residues. V lost 7 bases, J lost 1 base, and 9 bases lay in between. This CDR3 reads CSGVRGTDTQYF. The CDR3 nucleotides read TGCAGCGGGGTCAGGGGCACAGATACGCAGTATTTT.